Included here is one TCR beta chain sequence, with context. Its antigen is still unknown. This sample was taken from a study of cytomegalovirus exposure and HLA in healthy donors. This cohort consisted of healthy bone marrow donors. The CDR3 runs 15 residues. CDR1 MNHNS and CDR2 SASEGT come from the germline V gene. The V and J ends lost 5 bases and 6 bases, in that order; junction bases with no gene match: 9. Study results and caveats: When a later analysis compared HLA-associated TCR beta chains with equally common others, the HLA-associated chains turned out to be more clonally expanded and to have lower generation probabilities. Specificity of a few CMV-associated chains for CMV antigens was verified in vitro. A reported reduction in N-insertions relative to the roughly 610-donor mean was seen in an Asian-associated ancestry cluster in a later analysis.

The primer mix had 60 Vbeta and 13 Jbeta primers. The table came from immunoSEQ multiplex PCR; TCRdb's copy has only in-frame clones and leaves some out. The profile covers roughly 130,000 clones, with roughly 78% appearing a single time and 5% to 5.5% taken by the ten largest. The source is a man aged 30-40 years in good health and CMV-seronegative. Material for sequencing was PBMCs. The chain joins TRBV6-1 to TRBJ2-7; 11 positions match TRBD1. The CDR3 DNA reads TGTGCCAGCAGTCTTACTCCCGGGACAGGGGGCGAGCAGTACTTC. This gives the protein CASSLTPGTGGEQYF.